Below are 25 T cell receptor beta chains sequenced from a single sample in a study of CD8+CD57+ T cells in acquired aplastic anemia (dated by TCRdb to 2017 to 2018). Data came from an Illumina HiSeq 2000. Profiling of TCR beta VDJ combinations and CDR3 sequences used genomic DNA as the template. The public sequencing data were trimmed at Q25 with fastp and processed into clonotypes with MiXCR by TCRdb, which kept only in-frame beta chains. Each entry is one CDR3 protein sequence, shown with its most common DNA and genes. This sample holds approximately 120,000 distinct CDR3 sequences; about 40% were observed only once. The biggest ten clones account for about 2.7% of the sample. The patients picked for sequencing were ones in whom flow cytometry had shown an expansion of CD8+CD57+ cells. Sequencing input: sorted CD4+, CD8+, or CD8+CD57+ T cells (not recorded which) from PBMCs. The origin of the receptors is a human donor with aplastic anemia.

This clonotype was counted between two and nine times. The V and J genes are TRBV19 and TRBJ2-7; 7 nucleotides match TRBD2. The CDR3 consists of 15 residues. Germline-derived CDR1 and CDR2 are LNHDA and SQIVND (reference sequence). Unmatched junction bases numbered 8, after V lost 3 bases and J lost 3 bases. The CDR3 bases are TGTGCCAGTAGTATTCGGGAGGCGGGGCACTACGAGCAGTACTTC. Its translation: CASSIREAGHYEQYF. The full variable domain, its missing parts supplied by reference TRBV19 and TRBJ2-7, is DGGITQSPKYLFRKEGQNVTLSCEQNLNHDAMYWYRQDPGQGLRLIYYSQIVNDFQKGDIAEGYSVSREKKESFPLTVTSAQKNPTAFYLCASSIREAGHYEQYFGPGTRLTVT.

Remarks on this clonotype: A clone one base away is much larger, so this may be a read error. V usage is TRBV13 and J usage is TRBJ1-1; TRBD1 might be the D (5 bases). The CDR3 contains 15 residues. Per the germline V gene, CDR1 is PRHDT and CDR2 is FYEKMQ (reference sequence). The CDR3, as DNA: TGTGCCAACAGCTTGGGGGGAAGAGTGAACACTGAAGCTTTCTTT. Protein sequence: CANSLGGRVNTEAFF.

A few counts support this clonotype. The chain has TRBV6-5 and TRBJ2-2, with TRBD1 identical over 7 bases. Germline values: CDR1 MNHEY, CDR2 SVGAGI. This CDR3 has 15 amino acids. V lost 4 bases, J lost 0 bases, and 2 bases stayed unmatched. Here the CDR3 reads CASSFGTANTGELFF. CDR3 bases: TGTGCCAGCAGTTTTGGGACAGCGAACACCGGGGAGCTGTTTTTT.

The V gene is TRBV19, the J gene TRBJ2-7, with TRBD1 identical over 12 bases. The CDR3 is made up of 15 amino acids. Germline CDR1 reads LNHDA; CDR2 reads SQIVND (reference sequence). The V gene end was trimmed by 4 bases and the J gene end by 5 bases; junction bases not matched to a gene: 6. The CDR3 DNA reads TGTGCCAGTAGTAAGACCGGGACAGGGGGCCACGAGCAGTACTTC. It is translated as CASSKTGTGGHEQYF.

This clonotype was recorded many times. V usage is TRBV20-1 and J usage is TRBJ1-6, with 11 bases identical to TRBD1. CDR1 DFQATT and CDR2 SNEGSKA come from the germline V gene (reference sequence). V was clipped by 2 bases and J by 7 bases; unmatched bases: 10. The CDR3 is 17 amino acids. DNA of the CDR3: TGCAGTGCTAGAAATAACATGGACAGGGGGCAGAATTCACCCCTCCACTTT. Translating it yields CSARNNMDRGQNSPLHF.

The CDR3 DNA is TGTGCCATCAGTGGGGGACAGGCCTTGGTGAACACTGAAGCTTTCTTT. It codes for CAISGGQALVNTEAFF. The chain combines TRBV10-3 with TRBJ1-1; 8 bases map to TRBD1. Unmatched junction bases numbered 7, after V lost 4 bases and J lost 0 bases. Per the germline V gene, CDR1 is ENHRY and CDR2 is SYGVKD. The CDR3 consists of 16 residues.

This clonotype was detected many times. This rearrangement joins TRBV5-1 to TRBJ1-1; D gene unclear. Trimming pared 0 bases from V and 1 base from J, leaving 7 bases between. Per germline, CDR1 SGHRS and CDR2 YFSETQ. This CDR3 is built from 14 residues. In DNA, the CDR3 is TGCGCCAGCAGCTTGGGGGCCAGGAACACTGAAGCTTTCTTT. Its translation is CASSLGARNTEAFF. Full variable domain (rest looked up from reference TRBV5-1 and TRBJ1-1): KAGVTQTPRYLIKTRGQQVTLSCSPISGHRSVSWYQQTPGQGLQFLFEYFSETQRNKGNFPGRFSGRQFSNSRSEMNVSTLELGDSALYLCASSLGARNTEAFFGQGTRLTVV.

The chain has TRBV29-1 and TRBJ2-5; D may correspond to TRBD1 or TRBD2 (7 bases each). CDR1 and CDR2 (germline): SQVTM, ANQGSEA. This CDR3 comprises 17 residues. Trimming removed 0 bases from V and 5 bases from J, with 22 bases in between. CDR3 loop: CSVEDRVGGGKVETQYF. CDR3 in DNA: TGCAGCGTTGAAGATCGGGTGGGAGGGGGCAAGGTGGAGACCCAGTACTTC.

This clonotype was found many times. This chain links TRBV14 with TRBJ1-1, with D unresolved. CDR1 SGHDN and CDR2 FVKESK come from the germline V gene. The CDR3 has 15 amino acids. The germline V and J ends were trimmed by 1 base and 0 bases, with 9 bases remaining between them. CDR3 sequence (DNA): TGTGCCAGCAGCCAAGCATTCTCTATGAACACTGAAGCTTTCTTT. Translation: CASSQAFSMNTEAFF. Complete variable domain (other parts from reference TRBV14 and TRBJ1-1): EAGVTQFPSHSVIEKGQTVTLRCDPISGHDNLYWYRRVMGKEIKFLLHFVKESKQDESGMPNNRFLAERTGGTYSTLKVQPAELEDSGVYFCASSQAFSMNTEAFFGQGTRLTVV.

In this sample, this clonotype turned up many times. V is TRBV11-1 and J is TRBJ1-3; D is unresolved. The CDR3 contains 14 residues. V lost 2 bases and J lost 0, with 5 bases in between. In germline, CDR1 is SGHAT, CDR2 FQDESV (reference sequence). The CDR3 region has the DNA TGTGCCAGCAGCTTAAGGGACTCTGGAAACACCATATATTTT. It codes for CASSLRDSGNTIYF.

This chain connects TRBV10-3 to TRBJ2-3, with D tentatively TRBD2 (6 bases). The CDR3 runs to 15 residues. Deletions cut 6 bases from V and 3 bases from J, with 16 bases between. Looked up from germline, CDR1 is ENHRY and CDR2 is SYGVKD. The CDR3 DNA reads as TGTGCCATCAGCTCACCAACTAGCAAGACAGATACGCAGTATTTT. Translating it yields CAISSPTSKTDTQYF.

Only a few counts were recorded for this clonotype. The chain carries TRBV7-9 and TRBJ1-2, with D perhaps matching TRBD1 (6 bases). In germline, CDR1 is SEHNR, CDR2 FQNEAQ (reference sequence). Trimming removed 1 base from V and 8 bases from J, with 14 bases in between. This CDR3 comprises 14 residues. CDR3 DNA sequence: TGTGCCAGCAGCTTAGTGCCGGGGGCAGGGGGCTACACCTTC. This sequence encodes CASSLVPGAGGYTF.

Turning to this clonotype: A clone one base away is much larger, so this may be a read error. The chain is built from TRBV11-2 and TRBJ2-5, with D unresolved. The CDR3 contains 13 residues. Germline V lookup: CDR1 SGHAT, CDR2 FQNNGV. The CDR3 DNA reads as TGTGCCAGCGGCTTGGGGTACCAAGAGACCCAGTACTTC. Its protein is CASGLGYQETQYF.

The J gene is TRBJ1-5, the V gene TRBV9, with D tentatively TRBD1 (5 bases). The V end lost 0 bases, the J end lost 0 bases, and 10 bases lay between the germline ends. The CDR3 spans 16 residues. Germline V gene data show CDR1 as SGDLS and CDR2 as YYNGEE. The CDR3 region is CASSVGGTDSNQPQHF. The DNA of the CDR3 is TGTGCCAGCAGCGTAGGGGGGACGGATAGCAATCAGCCCCAGCATTTT.

The V call is TRBV15, the J call TRBJ2-5; maybe TRBD1 (5 bases). The CDR3 sequence is 13 residues long. CDR1 is LNHNV, CDR2 YYDKDF, per germline (reference sequence). V lost 3 bases to trimming and J lost 5 bases, with 10 bases between them. The CDR3 reads CATSSIRAETQYF. The CDR3 nucleotides are TGTGCCACCAGCAGTATCAGGGCTGAGACCCAGTACTTC.

The chain recombines TRBV29-1 with TRBJ2-2; 10 positions agree with TRBD1. CDR3 length equals 14 residues. Germline-derived CDR1 and CDR2 are SQVTM and ANQGSEA. Unmatched junction bases numbered 4, after V lost 5 bases and J lost 4 bases. In DNA, the CDR3 is TGCAGCGTTCAGGGACAGGGGACCACCGGGGAGCTGTTTTTT. The encoded protein is CSVQGQGTTGELFF.

V gene TRBV18 combines with J gene TRBJ1-2; D is unresolved. The CDR3 runs 13 residues. V gave up 7 bases and J gave up 9 bases, with 18 bases separating them. Germline V CDR1 and CDR2: KGHSH, LQKENI. The CDR3 region is CASFGDELRSYTF. For the CDR3, the DNA is TGTGCCAGCTTCGGCGACGAGCTGAGGAGCTACACCTTC.

This clonotype was found many times. The chain recombines TRBV24-1 with TRBJ2-3; D is perhaps TRBD1 or TRBD2 (5 bases each). This CDR3 is 15 amino acids long. The V gene lost 3 bases and the J gene lost 3 bases, with 12 bases spanning the gap. CDR1 and CDR2 from the germline V gene are KGHDR and SFDVKD. The CDR3 nucleotides read TGTGCCACCAGTGATCTCGGGACGGGGACAGATACGCAGTATTTT. This codes for CATSDLGTGTDTQYF.

This clonotype was seen repeatedly, ten times or more. J is TRBJ2-5 and V is TRBV19; TRBD2 matches at 9 bases. This CDR3 is 15 amino acids long. With V trimmed by 2 bases and J by 5 bases, 6 bases remained unmatched. CDR1 LNHDA and CDR2 SQIVND come from the germline V gene (reference sequence). CDR3 residues: CASSIRRGGSETQYF. The CDR3, as DNA: TGTGCCAGTAGTATACGGCGGGGGGGGTCGGAGACCCAGTACTTC.

This clonotype has a count of ten or more. The rearrangement uses TRBV4-1 and TRBJ2-3; 9 bases agree with TRBD2. This CDR3 has 15 residues. Germline trimming cut 3 bases from V and 5 bases from J; bases unmatched to any gene: 6. In germline, CDR1 is MGHRA, CDR2 YSYEKL. The CDR3 here is CASSQRTSDIDTQYF. The CDR3 DNA reads TGCGCCAGCAGCCAGAGGACTAGCGACATAGATACGCAGTATTTT.

This chain links TRBV10-1 with TRBJ2-3, with 7 bases identical to TRBD1. The CDR3 consists of 13 residues. The germline CDR1 and CDR2 sequences are WNHNN and SYGVQD (reference sequence). V shed 7 bases and J 4 bases; nucleotides not matched to a gene: 5. The CDR3 here is CASTGQAADTQYF. CDR3 DNA: TGCGCCAGCACTGGACAGGCAGCAGATACGCAGTATTTT.

The J gene is TRBJ1-5, the V gene TRBV7-6; no reliable D call. The CDR3 runs 16 residues. Germline V lookup: CDR1 SGHVS, CDR2 FNYEAQ. V was cut by 1 base and J by 0 bases, with 10 bases left in between. The CDR3 coding sequence is TGTGCCAGCAGCTTAGGACACCTAAATAGCAATCAGCCCCAGCATTTT. This codes for CASSLGHLNSNQPQHF.

This chain joins TRBV24-1 and TRBJ2-1; 7 nucleotides align to TRBD1. The CDR3 runs to 15 residues. Germline CDR1 KGHDR, CDR2 SFDVKD. V was clipped by 3 bases and J by 7 bases; unmatched bases: 8. CDR3 amino acids: CATSDPGQTLNEQFF. The CDR3 DNA sequence: TGTGCCACCAGTGATCCGGGACAGACTTTGAATGAGCAGTTCTTC.

The rearrangement joins TRBV19 to TRBJ1-5, with D perhaps matching TRBD1 (6 bases). Trimming took 3 bases from V and 7 from J, leaving 16 bases between them. Germline CDR1 and CDR2: LNHDA and SQIVND (reference sequence). The CDR3 is 15 residues long. CDR3 loop: CASSIPGRGRQPQHF. The CDR3 DNA follows: TGTGCCAGTAGTATTCCCGGCAGGGGCAGGCAGCCCCAGCATTTT.

In this sample, this clonotype turned up many times. The V and J genes are TRBV20-1 and TRBJ1-2, with TRBD1 as a possible D gene (6 bases). Trimming removed 4 bases at V and 6 bases at J, with 12 bases between. The length of the CDR3 is 12 residues. Germline V gene sequence: CDR1 DFQATT, CDR2 SNEGSKA (reference sequence). Here the CDR3 reads CSANTGLDGYTF. The CDR3 nucleotides read TGCAGTGCTAATACAGGGTTAGATGGCTACACCTTC.